These 3 T cell receptor beta chains were all obtained from the same sample, sequenced in a study of cytomegalovirus exposure and HLA in healthy donors. Profiling relied on immunoSEQ multiplex PCR, and the TCRdb table lists in-frame clones only, not all of them. The table includes roughly 60,000 clones, 85% to 95% detected once. The sequenced sample consisted of PBMCs. All receptors derive from a woman younger than 35 in good health and CMV-seropositive.

The genes are TRBV4-1 and TRBJ2-1; 8 positions agree with TRBD2. Germline lookup yields CDR1 MGHRA and CDR2 YSYEKL. The V and J ends lost 0 bases and 8 bases, in that order; junction bases with no gene match: 15. CDR3 length equals 18 residues. CDR3 protein: CASSQDFPIPGLVYEQFF. As DNA, the CDR3 is TGCGCCAGCAGCCAAGATTTCCCAATACCGGGACTAGTTTATGAGCAGTTCTTC.

The chain joins TRBV7-9 to TRBJ1-4; D call uncertain. The CDR3 extends over 14 amino acids. The germline gives CDR1 SEHNR, CDR2 FQNEAQ (reference sequence). Trimming removed 1 base from V and 7 bases from J, with 10 bases in between. This CDR3 reads CASSLDHGGEKLFF. The CDR3 DNA sequence: TGTGCCAGCAGCTTAGACCACGGAGGTGAAAAACTGTTTTTT.

V gene TRBV27 combines with J gene TRBJ2-7; perhaps TRBD2 as D (6 bases). V dropped 5 bases and J dropped 4 bases, with 18 bases sitting between them. The CDR3 totals 15 residues. Germline loops: CDR1 MNHEY, CDR2 SMNVEV (reference sequence). The CDR3 DNA reads as TGTGCCAGCAGTCACCCTACGGGAGAAGGATACGAGCAGTACTTC. Its protein product is CASSHPTGEGYEQYF.